Below, 22 T cell receptor beta chains from the same sample are listed, as sequenced in a study of blood T cell repertoires in COVID-19. Method: immunoSEQ multiplex PCR; TCRdb's copy keeps in-frame clones and lacks some. In the table there are fewer than 300,000 clones, 70% to 90% of which are singletons. Sequences were obtained from PBMCs or T cells enriched from blood (not recorded which). The source is a man aged 18 to 30 who had recovered from COVID-19.

In this sample, this clone turned up once. The V gene is TRBV6-5, the J gene TRBJ2-4, with TRBD2 matching 8 bases. Germline CDR1 is MNHEY and CDR2 is SVGAGI. There are 15 residues in the CDR3. Germline trimming cut 0 bases from V and 6 bases from J; bases unmatched to any gene: 4. CDR3 sequence: CASSYSFGGVNIQYF. The CDR3 DNA reads as TGTGCCAGCAGTTACTCGTTCGGGGGGGTAAACATTCAGTACTTC.

This chain links TRBV5-1 with TRBJ2-5; 8 positions agree with TRBD1. The junction had 3 bases not matched to a gene; V was cut back by 0 bases and J by 5 bases. This CDR3 has 14 amino acids. The germline gives CDR1 SGHRS, CDR2 YFSETQ. In DNA form, the CDR3 reads TGCGCCAGCAGCTTGGCAGGGGGCGCTGAGACCCAGTACTTC. This sequence encodes CASSLAGGAETQYF.

In the case of this clone: The same CDR3 is also encoded by other DNA sequences in this sample. The chain is built from TRBV11-2 and TRBJ2-1, with 7 bases aligning to TRBD1. J gave up 5 bases and V 5 bases, and 6 bases lay outside the gene matches. The CDR3 spans 14 residues. CDR1 and CDR2 (germline): SGHAT, FQNNGV. CDR3 nucleotide sequence: TGTGCCAGCAGCCCCCGGGACAGAGACAATGAGCAGTTCTTC. It is translated as CASSPRDRDNEQFF. Using reference TRBV11-2 and TRBJ2-1 for the parts outside the CDR3, the full variable domain is EAGVAQSPRYKIIEKRQSVAFWCNPISGHATLYWYQQILGQGPKLLIQFQNNGVVDDSQLPKDRFSAERLKGVDSTLKIQPAKLEDSAVYLCASSPRDRDNEQFFGPGTRLTVL.

The CDR3 reads CASRRTGASYEQYF. The CDR3 nucleotides read TGTGCCAGCCGCCGGACAGGGGCTTCCTACGAGCAGTACTTC. This chain links TRBV11-2 with TRBJ2-7, with TRBD1 identical over 9 bases. The V and J ends lost 8 bases and 1 base, in that order; junction bases with no gene match: 6. CDR1 is SGHAT and CDR2 is FQNNGV in the germline V gene. The CDR3 is made up of 14 amino acids.

The chain is built from TRBV10-2 and TRBJ2-7; 12 bases fit TRBD1. Germline assignment: CDR1 WSHSY and CDR2 SAAADI. Unmatched junction bases numbered 1, after V lost 8 bases and J lost 5 bases. The CDR3 is made up of 12 amino acids. The CDR3 sequence is CASGTGGNEQYF. The DNA for the CDR3 is TGCGCCAGCGGGACAGGGGGCAACGAGCAGTACTTC.

The CDR3 loop reads CASSQFPITDTQYF. For the CDR3, the DNA is TGCGCCAGCAGTCAATTCCCTATCACAGATACGCAGTATTTT. The rearrangement links TRBV23-1 to TRBJ2-3; D remains unclear. TRBV23-1 counts as an open reading frame of uncertain function. Trimming left V 1 base short and J 2 bases short, with 7 bases between. This CDR3 comprises 14 residues.

The V call is TRBV27, the J call TRBJ2-1; possible D gene TRBD1, 6 bases. This CDR3 has 22 amino acids. With 6 bases removed from V and 0 bases from J, the gap between germline ends came to 33 bases. CDR1 is MNHEY and CDR2 is SMNVEV in the germline V gene (reference sequence). Here the CDR3 reads CASRPIRGRRYSDRSSYNEQFF. CDR3 in DNA: TGTGCCAGCAGACCGATTAGAGGTCGTCGATATAGTGACAGGAGCTCCTACAATGAGCAGTTCTTC.

V is TRBV12-5 and J is TRBJ1-1; 8 nucleotides line up with TRBD1. V lost 7 bases, J lost 1 base, and 5 bases stayed unmatched. CDR3 size: 14 residues. The germline V gene has CDR1 LGHNT and CDR2 FRNRAP. DNA for the CDR3: TGTGCTAGTGCTACCGGACAGGGGAACACTGAAGCTTTCTTT. This sequence encodes CASATGQGNTEAFF.

J is TRBJ1-5 and V is TRBV9; no reliable D call. Germline CDR1 reads SGDLS; CDR2 reads YYNGEE. CDR3 length: 16 amino acids. The V and J ends lost 0 bases and 0 bases respectively, with 10 bases between them. The CDR3: CASSVDTAISNQPQHF. In nucleotides, the CDR3 is TGTGCCAGCAGCGTAGATACAGCCATTAGCAATCAGCCCCAGCATTTT.

The chain carries TRBV7-6 and TRBJ2-5, with 9 bases identical to TRBD1. The CDR3 extends over 13 amino acids. V lost 5 bases to trimming and J lost 7 bases; unmatched junction nucleotides: 5. Looked up from germline, CDR1 is SGHVS and CDR2 is FNYEAQ. The CDR3 protein is CASSPGQGSTQYF. The CDR3 DNA reads TGTGCCAGCAGCCCAGGACAGGGGTCGACCCAGTACTTC.

The gene calls are TRBV3-1 (or the pseudogene TRBV3-2) and TRBJ1-1, with TRBD1 as a possible D gene (5 bases). This CDR3 has 13 amino acids. CDR1 is LGHDT and CDR2 is YNNKEL in the germline V gene (reference sequence). V lost 5 bases and J 2 bases, leaving 9 bases between the germline ends. CDR3 loop: CASSSTANTEAFF. The CDR3 DNA is TGTGCCAGCAGCTCGACAGCAAACACTGAAGCTTTCTTT.

The sample holds a few counts of this clone. This chain connects TRBV19 to TRBJ2-4; 8 bases agree with TRBD2. The germline CDR1 and CDR2 sequences are LNHDA and SQIVND (reference sequence). V lost 8 bases, J lost 9 bases, and 15 bases stayed unmatched. The CDR3 is 15 residues long. The CDR3 region has the DNA TGTGCCAGTGCCGGGACTAGAGTTGGTTATGGCATTCAGTACTTC. Its protein is CASAGTRVGYGIQYF. Full variable domain (outside the CDR3, taken from reference TRBV19 and TRBJ2-4): DGGITQSPKYLFRKEGQNVTLSCEQNLNHDAMYWYRQDPGQGLRLIYYSQIVNDFQKGDIAEGYSVSREKKESFPLTVTSAQKNPTAFYLCASAGTRVGYGIQYFGAGTRLSVL.

The chain carries TRBV7-2 and TRBJ2-1; 9 bases agree with TRBD2. Germline values: CDR1 SGHTA, CDR2 FQGNSA. The CDR3 consists of 15 residues. The ends lost 1 base at V and 5 bases at J; junction bases unmatched: 3. CDR3 in amino acids: CASSLELAGNNEQFF. The CDR3 DNA follows: TGTGCCAGCAGCTTAGAACTAGCGGGTAACAATGAGCAGTTCTTC.

This chain uses TRBV27 with TRBJ1-3, with D uncertain. This CDR3 comprises 12 residues. Trimming took off 6 bases at V and 8 bases at J, with 11 bases between the two ends. Per germline, CDR1 MNHEY and CDR2 SMNVEV (reference sequence). In DNA, the CDR3 is TGTGCCAGCAGCCCGGACGGGGACACCATATATTTT. Encoded protein: CASSPDGDTIYF.

The chain uses TRBV5-4 and TRBJ2-1, with D possibly being TRBD2 (5 bases). CDR3 length: 14 amino acids. Per germline, CDR1 SGHNT and CDR2 YYREEE (reference sequence). V was pared by 3 bases and J by 6 bases, with 13 bases between. The CDR3 reads CASSSPTRTNEQFF. CDR3 in DNA: TGTGCCAGCAGCTCCCCCACTAGGACCAATGAGCAGTTCTTC.

In its sample, this clone was seen once. J is TRBJ2-2 and V is TRBV11-3; TRBD1 is a possible D gene (5 bases). From germline, CDR1 is SGHNT and CDR2 YENEEA. V shed 8 bases and J shed 6 bases, with 16 bases lying between them. The CDR3 is 14 residues long. The CDR3 is CASGPGLYSGELFF. The CDR3 DNA is TGTGCCAGCGGTCCAGGGTTGTATTCCGGGGAGCTGTTTTTT.

V and J are TRBV19 and TRBJ1-1; a possible D gene is TRBD1 (6 bases). CDR1 and CDR2 (germline): LNHDA, SQIVND (reference sequence). This CDR3 has 13 amino acids. V lost 5 bases to trimming and J lost 3 bases, with 10 bases between them. The CDR3 is CASSWTDDTEAFF. CDR3 coding DNA: TGTGCCAGTAGTTGGACAGATGACACTGAAGCTTTCTTT.

The chain combines TRBV5-6 with TRBJ2-2; D not resolved. Germline V gives CDR1 SGHDT, CDR2 YYEEEE. V was clipped by 2 bases and J by 3 bases, with 11 bases between them. The CDR3 extends over 15 amino acids. The CDR3 sequence: CASSFIRQDTGELFF. In DNA form, the CDR3 reads TGTGCCAGCAGCTTCATCCGACAAGACACCGGGGAGCTGTTTTTT.

This clone was seen a few times. V gene TRBV28 combines with J gene TRBJ1-1, with D possibly matching TRBD1 (6 bases). The CDR3 is made up of 14 amino acids. CDR1 and CDR2 from the germline V gene are MDHEN and SYDVKM. Trimming left V 5 bases short and J 1 base short, with 11 bases between. CDR3 in amino acids: CASSIIQGNTEAFF. The DNA of the CDR3 is TGTGCCAGCAGTATAATACAGGGGAACACTGAAGCTTTCTTT.

This clone came up once. The chain recombines TRBV5-6 with TRBJ1-5, with unresolved D. The CDR3 has 15 amino acids. Trimming shortened V by 0 bases and J by 6 bases, and 13 bases separated the two germline ends. The V gene's germline CDR1 is SGHDT and CDR2 YYEEEE. CDR3 DNA sequence: TGTGCCAGCAGCTTGGTAGCAGACCCTGCTCAGCCCCAGCATTTT. Its protein is CASSLVADPAQPQHF.

The J gene is TRBJ2-1, the V gene TRBV7-3, with 14 bases that match TRBD2. The germline V gene has CDR1 SGHTA and CDR2 FQGTGA. V lost 4 bases and J lost 4; bases outside the gene matches: 12. This CDR3 spans 19 amino acids. CDR3 sequence (DNA): TGTGCCAGCAGCTCCTCATTGACTAGCGGGAGGGCTCTTTACAATGAGCAGTTCTTC. This translates into CASSSSLTSGRALYNEQFF. The variable domain in full, with the rest retrieved from reference TRBV7-3 and TRBJ2-1, is GAGVSQTPSNKVTEKGKYVELRCDPISGHTALYWYRQSLGQGPEFLIYFQGTGAADDSGLPNDRFFAVRPEGSVSTLKIQRTERGDSAVYLCASSSSLTSGRALYNEQFFGPGTRLTVL.

This clone was picked up one time. This chain links TRBV11-3 with TRBJ2-3, with D possibly matching TRBD1 (5 bases). The length of the CDR3 is 18 residues. Trimming took off 5 bases at V and 4 bases at J, with 25 bases between the two ends. CDR1 and CDR2 (germline): SGHNT, YENEEA. Written as DNA, the CDR3 is TGTGCCAGCAGCCCTCGCCAAGCGTCAGGGAACATGGCAGATACGCAGTATTTT. As protein: CASSPRQASGNMADTQYF.